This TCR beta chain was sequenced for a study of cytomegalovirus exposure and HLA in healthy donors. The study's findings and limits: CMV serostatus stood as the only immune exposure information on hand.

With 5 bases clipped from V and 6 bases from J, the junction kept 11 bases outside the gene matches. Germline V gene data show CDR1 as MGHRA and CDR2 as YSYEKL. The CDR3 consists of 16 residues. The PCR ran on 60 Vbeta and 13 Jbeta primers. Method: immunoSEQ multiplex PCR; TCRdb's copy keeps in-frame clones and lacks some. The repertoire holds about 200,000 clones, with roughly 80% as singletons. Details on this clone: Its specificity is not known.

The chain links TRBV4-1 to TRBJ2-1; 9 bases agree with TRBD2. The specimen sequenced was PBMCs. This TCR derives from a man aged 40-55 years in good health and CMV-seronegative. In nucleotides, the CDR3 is TGCGCCAGCAGCACCTCCCCCAGCGGGGGGACCAATGAGCAGTTCTTC. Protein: CASSTSPSGGTNEQFF.